This is a list of T cell receptor beta chains from one sample in a study of blood T cell repertoires in COVID-19. Here immunoSEQ multiplex PCR was the method, and the copy in TCRdb shows in-frame clones only, minus some. The sample includes about 240,000 clones, almost 85% of them seen just once. Sequenced input: peripheral blood. The receptors stem from a man aged 45-65 years with COVID-19, enrolled during active disease. CDR3s leave out the opening cysteine and the closing phenylalanine or tryptophan. The order of the fields is V gene, J gene, D gene, CDR3 protein. A D gene is named only where the DNA matches it firmly.

>TRBV29-1|TRBJ2-7|TRBD1
SAYRDRGDEQY
>TRBV7-8|TRBJ1-5|TRBD1
ASSPGQGKHSNQPQH
>TRBV5-8|TRBJ2-1|TRBD2
ASSPGTSGRIRTYNEQF
>TRBV11-3|TRBJ2-7|TRBD1
ASSYGTGPSYEQY
>TRBV24-1|TRBJ2-2|TRBD1
ATSDPGQGSNTGELF
>TRBV5-4|TRBJ1-2|TRBD1
ASRGQGALNYGYT
>TRBV30|TRBJ2-1|TRBD2
AWRERTSGGFEQF
>TRBV27|TRBJ2-2|.
ASSLLGRDPGELF
>TRBV6-5|TRBJ2-1|TRBD2
AAGGLGYNEQF
>TRBV19|TRBJ2-1|TRBD2
ASSSQGGAGEQF
>TRBV11-2|TRBJ2-3|.
ASSTGRADTQY
>TRBV7-9|TRBJ1-5|.
ASSLDIEVPGGNQPQH
>TRBV5-8|TRBJ1-6|.
ASSPLTAASPLH
>TRBV7-2|TRBJ2-5|TRBD2
ASSASAGDQETQY
>TRBV30|TRBJ2-3|TRBD2
ACPPSGGFADTQY
>TRBV30|TRBJ2-7|TRBD2
AWSDTGTSGTKQY
>TRBV6-5|TRBJ1-2|TRBD1
ASSGQGLGYT
>TRBV21-1|TRBJ2-1|.
ARGRSSSYNEQF
>TRBV24-1|TRBJ1-1|.
ATRNTKNTEAF
>TRBV5-1|TRBJ2-5|TRBD2
ASSDRLAGGWETQY
>TRBV15|TRBJ2-3|TRBD2
ATSKLAGSTDTQY
>TRBV6-6|TRBJ1-2|TRBD1
ASSYWDRGRGSSYT
>TRBV18|TRBJ1-1|TRBD1
ASSPRDRGYNTEAF
>TRBV7-3|TRBJ2-2|.
ASSLGTPRATGELF
>TRBV4-1|TRBJ1-4|TRBD1
ASSRGTGEEKLF
>TRBV15|TRBJ2-1|TRBD2
ATSPRTSGNNEQF
>TRBV20-1|TRBJ2-7|TRBD1
SASQGVSSYEQY
>TRBV6-2/TRBV6-3|TRBJ1-1|.
ASSYAGHHTEAF
>TRBV2|TRBJ1-2|TRBD1
ATDRLGYGYT
>TRBV9|TRBJ1-5|.
ASSVGLGQPQH
>TRBV11-2|TRBJ2-7|.
ASSLSGSIYEQY
>TRBV28|TRBJ2-3|.
ASSLGHITDTQY
>TRBV7-7|TRBJ2-2|.
ASSLAGHAKDTGELF
>TRBV27|TRBJ2-1|TRBD1
ASGVGDRYNEQF
>TRBV7-8|TRBJ2-5|TRBD2
ASSSLSGLAGKETQY
>TRBV5-8|TRBJ2-2|.
ASAAGSTGELF
>TRBV5-4|TRBJ2-7|.
ASSFDRPYEQY
>TRBV7-9|TRBJ1-2|TRBD1
ASSSLPGQGAYGYT
>TRBV11-1|TRBJ2-5|.
ASSLGRYQETQY
>TRBV11-3|TRBJ2-2|TRBD1
ASSSPGTENTGELF
>TRBV3-1/TRBV3-2|TRBJ2-1|.
ASSPRPRDIQF
>TRBV19|TRBJ1-1|.
ASSRSGNTEAF